These 32 T cell receptor beta chains were sequenced from one sample in a study of control samples from healthy donors and cancer patients. Profiling relied on immunoSEQ multiplex PCR, and the TCRdb table lists in-frame clones only, not all of them. The sample shows 120,000 or so clones, roughly 87% of them seen only once. The sample consisted of blood. The receptors come from a man aged 18 to 30 in good health.

J is TRBJ2-1 and V is TRBV11-3; TRBD1 or TRBD2 may be the D gene (5 bases each). CDR3 length: 11 amino acids. The V gene lost 5 bases and the J gene lost 10 bases, with 9 bases spanning the gap. Germline V gene lookup returns CDR1 SGHNT and CDR2 YENEEA. The CDR3 sequence: CASSEGPEQFF. CDR3 coding DNA: TGTGCCAGCAGCGAGGGACCCGAGCAGTTCTTC. Combining the CDR3 with reference TRBV11-3 and TRBJ2-1 gives the whole variable domain EAGVVQSPRYKIIEKKQPVAFWCNPISGHNTLYWYLQNLGQGPELLIRYENEEAVDDSQLPKDRFSAERLKGVDSTLKIQPAELGDSAVYLCASSEGPEQFFGPGTRLTVL.

This clone occurred once. This chain joins TRBV7-9 and TRBJ2-1, with TRBD1 matching 9 bases. This CDR3 contains 14 residues. The V gene's germline CDR1 is SEHNR and CDR2 FQNEAQ (reference sequence). With V trimmed by 4 bases and J by 7 bases, 5 bases remained unmatched. DNA of the CDR3: TGTGCCAGCAGCTCCCGGGACAGGGAAAATGAGCAGTTCTTC. Translation: CASSSRDRENEQFF.

This clone was recorded many times. This rearrangement joins TRBV14 to TRBJ2-5; D is perhaps TRBD1 (6 bases). Germline lookup yields CDR1 SGHDN and CDR2 FVKESK. V was clipped by 3 bases and J by 2 bases, with 13 bases between them. The CDR3 spans 15 residues. The CDR3, as DNA: TGTGCCAGCAGCCAGCCTTGGGGACATCAAGAGACCCAGTACTTC. Amino acids: CASSQPWGHQETQYF.

V and J are TRBV7-2 and TRBJ1-2; 7 bases match TRBD1. Germline loops: CDR1 SGHTA, CDR2 FQGNSA. Trimming removed 4 bases from V and 7 bases from J; junction bases left unmatched: 9. There are 14 residues in the CDR3. CDR3 DNA sequence: TGTGCCAGCAGCTCCTCCGACAGGGAGAGTGGCTACACCTTC. Amino acid sequence: CASSSSDRESGYTF.

The chain combines TRBV9 with TRBJ1-1; tentative D call: TRBD1 (5 bases). V lost 3 bases and J lost 0, with 24 bases in between. The CDR3 runs to 19 residues. Germline-derived CDR1 and CDR2 are SGDLS and YYNGEE. CDR3 in amino acids: CASSARVGVRGPMNTEAFF. The CDR3 nucleotides read TGTGCCAGCAGCGCTAGAGTAGGTGTTCGGGGACCTATGAACACTGAAGCTTTCTTT. Complete variable domain (other parts from reference TRBV9 and TRBJ1-1): DSGVTQTPKHLITATGQRVTLRCSPRSGDLSVYWYQQSLDQGLQFLIQYYNGEERAKGNILERFSAQQFPDLHSELNLSSLELGDSALYFCASSARVGVRGPMNTEAFFGQGTRLTVV.

The rearrangement joins TRBV5-1 to TRBJ2-7; D is undetermined. Germline loops: CDR1 SGHRS, CDR2 YFSETQ. The V end lost 4 bases, the J end lost 3 bases, and 8 bases lay between the germline ends. CDR3 length: 12 amino acids. For the CDR3, the DNA is TGCGCCAGCAGCCCGAACAGCTACGAGCAGTACTTC. It yields the protein CASSPNSYEQYF. Full variable domain (remainder filled in from reference TRBV5-1 and TRBJ2-7): KAGVTQTPRYLIKTRGQQVTLSCSPISGHRSVSWYQQTPGQGLQFLFEYFSETQRNKGNFPGRFSGRQFSNSRSEMNVSTLELGDSALYLCASSPNSYEQYFGPGTRLTVT.

The V and J genes are TRBV2 and TRBJ2-1, with 8 nucleotides matching TRBD2. With V trimmed by 9 bases and J by 4 bases, 8 bases remained unmatched. The CDR3 covers 14 residues. The germline CDR1 and CDR2 sequences are SNHLY and FYNNEI. CDR3 in DNA: TGTGCCAGAGAAGAGCGGGAGAGATACAATGAGCAGTTCTTC. The encoded protein is CAREERERYNEQFF.

V usage is TRBV11-2 and J usage is TRBJ2-7, with 8 bases fitting TRBD1. Germline V gene sequence: CDR1 SGHAT, CDR2 FQNNGV. The CDR3 spans 16 residues. V lost 5 bases to trimming and J lost 1 base; unmatched junction nucleotides: 10. CDR3 residues: CASSPREGQASYEQYF. CDR3 nucleotide sequence: TGTGCCAGCAGCCCCCGCGAGGGACAGGCGTCCTACGAGCAGTACTTC.

The gene calls are TRBV6-1 and TRBJ2-7; D ambiguous. This CDR3 has 18 amino acids. Germline assignment: CDR1 MNHNS and CDR2 SASEGT. V lost 0 bases to trimming and J lost 5 bases, with 23 bases between them. The chain's CDR3 is CASSEALYIDGRLDEQYF. The CDR3 DNA sequence: TGTGCCAGCAGTGAAGCGCTTTATATTGACGGGCGCTTAGACGAGCAGTACTTC.

This chain joins TRBV5-4 and TRBJ2-1, with TRBD2 matching over 11 bases. This CDR3 is built from 15 residues. The germline V gene has CDR1 SGHNT and CDR2 YYREEE (reference sequence). Trimming took 1 base from V and 14 from J; bases not matched to a gene: 11. CDR3 in DNA: TGTGCCAGCAGCTTGTCGCTAGCGGGAGGCTGGGACGAGTTCTTC. It specifies CASSLSLAGGWDEFF.

The CDR3 protein is CASSEGTVNTEAFF. CDR3 sequence (DNA): TGCGCCAGCAGTGAAGGGACAGTGAACACTGAAGCTTTCTTT. V usage is TRBV10-1 and J usage is TRBJ1-1; 7 positions match TRBD1. From germline, CDR1 is WNHNN and CDR2 SYGVQD (reference sequence). CDR3 length equals 14 residues. The trim removed 3 bases at V and 0 bases at J, leaving 1 base unmatched.

The chain is built from TRBV7-9 and TRBJ2-6; D may be TRBD1 (5 bases). V lost 4 bases to trimming and J lost 0 bases, with 10 bases between them. Germline lookup yields CDR1 SEHNR and CDR2 FQNEAQ (reference sequence). This CDR3 region has 16 residues. CDR3 amino acids: CASSYDRPSGANVLTF. The CDR3 DNA reads as TGTGCCAGCAGCTACGACAGACCCTCTGGGGCCAACGTCCTGACTTTC.

The gene calls are TRBV29-1 and TRBJ1-2; D is uncertain. V lost 3 bases and J lost 0, with 14 bases in between. The germline V gene encodes CDR1 SQVTM and CDR2 ANQGSEA. The CDR3 extends over 15 amino acids. CDR3 bases: TGCAGCGTTGAGTCCCTCGGGTCAGCTAACTATGGCTACACCTTC. Encoded protein: CSVESLGSANYGYTF.

V is TRBV5-1 and J is TRBJ2-7; D call uncertain. The CDR3 totals 13 residues. Deletions cut 4 bases from V and 4 bases from J, with 12 bases between. The germline V gene encodes CDR1 SGHRS and CDR2 YFSETQ. The CDR3 sequence is CASSPLYGYEQYF. DNA of the CDR3: TGCGCCAGCAGCCCCCTCTACGGGTACGAGCAGTACTTC.

This clone was detected only once. The gene calls are TRBV12-3 or TRBV12-4 and TRBJ2-5; D is ambiguous. This CDR3 has 13 residues. Between the trimmed V and J ends, which lost 1 base and 3 bases, there was a span of 6 bases. CDR3 bases: TGTGCCAGCAGTTTAGACTTAAAAGAGACCCAGTACTTC. It yields the protein CASSLDLKETQYF.

This clone occurred once. The CDR3 reads CATRLAGGNNEQFF. CDR3 in DNA: TGCGCCACACGGCTAGCGGGAGGAAACAATGAGCAGTTCTTC. The chain has TRBV5-1 and TRBJ2-1, with 11 positions matching TRBD2. Germline CDR1 and CDR2: SGHRS and YFSETQ. The CDR3 is 14 amino acids. The V segment lost 9 bases and the J segment 5 bases; nucleotides outside the gene matches: 7.

This sequence joins TRBV4-1 and TRBJ2-7; the D call may be TRBD1 or TRBD2 (5 bases each). This CDR3 has 17 residues. Germline assignment: CDR1 MGHRA and CDR2 YSYEKL. Trimming cost V 0 bases and J 0 bases, with 15 bases left between them. CDR3 sequence (DNA): TGCGCCAGCAGCCAAGATTTTTGGGGGAAAAGCTCCTACGAGCAGTACTTC. Amino acids: CASSQDFWGKSSYEQYF.

This chain links TRBV30 with TRBJ1-5, with TRBD1 matching 7 bases. V dropped 4 bases and J dropped 4; count of bases not matched to a gene: 7. The CDR3 runs 14 residues. Germline CDR1 and CDR2: GTSNPN and SVGIG (reference sequence). For the CDR3, the DNA is TGTGCCTGGACCACCGGGACAGTTAATCAGCCCCAGCATTTT. It encodes CAWTTGTVNQPQHF.

This clone was recorded a few times. The chain employs TRBV19 and TRBJ2-3; 7 bases align to TRBD2. The V and J ends lost 3 bases and 4 bases, in that order; junction bases with no gene match: 7. The CDR3 contains 15 residues. Germline lookup yields CDR1 LNHDA and CDR2 SQIVND (reference sequence). The CDR3 loop reads CASSMGRETPDTQYF. CDR3 coding DNA: TGTGCCAGTAGTATGGGGCGGGAGACTCCAGATACGCAGTATTTT.

V usage is TRBV3-1 (or the pseudogene TRBV3-2) and J usage is TRBJ1-4, with D unclear. Germline V gene lookup returns CDR1 LGHDT and CDR2 YNNKEL (reference sequence). V was shortened by 1 base and J by 10 bases, with 19 bases between the two germline ends. This CDR3 comprises 16 residues. In nucleotides, the CDR3 is TGTGCCAGCAGCCAAGCATCCTTGGAAAAGCGGGGAAAACTGTTTTTT. As protein: CASSQASLEKRGKLFF.

This chain's CDR3 is CASSLIQGSTDTQYF. CDR3 sequence (DNA): TGTGCCAGCAGCTTGATCCAGGGTAGCACAGATACGCAGTATTTT. The chain is built from TRBV5-6 and TRBJ2-3; TRBD1 might be the D (5 bases). V was clipped by 1 base and J by 0 bases, with 9 bases between them. CDR1 and CDR2 (germline): SGHDT, YYEEEE. This CDR3 is 15 amino acids long.

V and J are TRBV10-3 and TRBJ2-1, with 8 bases matching TRBD1. Germline-derived CDR1 and CDR2 are ENHRY and SYGVKD. With V trimmed by 4 bases and J by 0 bases, 2 bases remained unmatched. The CDR3 sequence is 15 residues long. The CDR3 sequence: CAISGTGSSYNEQFF. In DNA form, the CDR3 reads TGTGCCATCAGTGGGACAGGGAGCTCCTACAATGAGCAGTTCTTC.

This chain links TRBV7-2 with TRBJ2-7; the match to TRBD1 covers 7 bases. CDR1 is SGHTA, CDR2 FQGNSA, per germline. The CDR3 is 16 amino acids. Trimming at V came to 1 base and at J to 2 bases, leaving 8 bases not matched to a gene. The CDR3 DNA reads TGTGCCAGCAGCTTAGGGACACCGGGACAGACCTACGAGCAGTACTTC. As protein: CASSLGTPGQTYEQYF.

V is TRBV19 and J is TRBJ1-1; a possible D gene is TRBD1 (6 bases). The CDR3 extends over 16 amino acids. CDR1 and CDR2 from the germline V gene are LNHDA and SQIVND (reference sequence). With 3 bases removed from V and 4 bases from J, the gap between germline ends came to 18 bases. Here the CDR3 reads CASSMSRQASGTEAFF. The DNA of the CDR3 is TGTGCCAGTAGTATGAGTCGACAGGCCTCGGGCACTGAAGCTTTCTTT.

This chain joins TRBV12-5 and TRBJ2-6, with D maybe TRBD1 (5 bases). The CDR3 has 15 amino acids. Germline CDR1 and CDR2: LGHNT and FRNRAP. The ends were cut back, 2 bases at V and 4 bases at J, with 9 bases in the middle. The CDR3 spells CASGLMGPGANVLTF. CDR3 DNA: TGTGCTAGTGGTTTGATGGGGCCCGGGGCCAACGTCCTGACTTTC.

The gene calls are TRBV7-9 and TRBJ1-1; D not certain. This CDR3 contains 16 residues. Germline CDR1 reads SEHNR; CDR2 reads FQNEAQ (reference sequence). V was trimmed by 5 bases and J by 0 bases, leaving 16 bases between them. DNA for the CDR3: TGTGCCAGCAGCCGGACCCGTGTGGGCCTGAACACTGAAGCTTTCTTT. This sequence encodes CASSRTRVGLNTEAFF.

For this clone: At one boundary the junction diverges from the germline segment, which might be a read error. This chain connects TRBV7-9 to TRBJ2-3; unclear D gene. The CDR3 is 9 amino acids. Germline CDR1 and CDR2: SEHNR and FQNEAQ (reference sequence). Written as DNA, the CDR3 is TGTGCCAGCAGCTTCCCCCATGGGTTT. This translates into CASSFPHGF.

This clone was counted a few times. The chain carries TRBV18 and TRBJ1-1, with 12 nucleotides matching TRBD1. Germline trimming cut 6 bases from V and 5 bases from J; bases unmatched to any gene: 4. Germline lookup yields CDR1 KGHSH and CDR2 LQKENI. The CDR3 has 14 residues. The CDR3 here is CASSRDRGRTEAFF. CDR3 in DNA: TGTGCCAGCTCCCGGGACAGGGGGCGGACTGAAGCTTTCTTT.

This chain connects TRBV22-1 to TRBJ1-5; the table assigns TRBD1, which was not confirmed against the DNA. TRBV22-1 is a recognized pseudogene. The CDR3 consists of 16 residues. The CDR3 is CPGSETDQGKGQPQHF. CDR3 sequence (DNA): TGTCCTGGGAGCGAGACTGATCAGGGTAAAGGTCAGCCCCAGCATTTT.

This chain connects TRBV27 to TRBJ1-1; D not certain. V was clipped by 3 bases and J by 3 bases, with 14 bases between them. The germline gives CDR1 MNHEY, CDR2 SMNVEV (reference sequence). This CDR3 spans 15 amino acids. CDR3 sequence: CASSFGRGKDTEAFF. CDR3 in DNA: TGTGCCAGCAGTTTTGGCCGGGGTAAGGACACTGAAGCTTTCTTT.

J is TRBJ1-5 and V is TRBV30, with D perhaps matching TRBD1 (5 bases). The CDR3 has 18 amino acids. Germline assignment: CDR1 GTSNPN and CDR2 SVGIG (reference sequence). Between the trimmed V and J ends, which lost 3 bases and 3 bases, there was a span of 24 bases. The CDR3 here is CAWSVLGRITQLNQPQHF. Written as DNA, the CDR3 is TGTGCCTGGAGCGTTCTGGGACGGATTACCCAACTCAATCAGCCCCAGCATTTT.

This chain links TRBV27 with TRBJ2-7; the match to TRBD1 covers 9 bases. V lost 6 bases, J lost 0 bases, and 0 bases stayed unmatched. The CDR3 length is 13 residues. Germline V CDR1 and CDR2: MNHEY, SMNVEV (reference sequence). CDR3 sequence reads: CASRDRGSYEQYF. CDR3 sequence (DNA): TGTGCCAGCAGGGACAGGGGCTCCTACGAGCAGTACTTC.